What follows are 8 T cell receptor beta chains derived from one specimen sequenced in a study of blood T cell repertoires in COVID-19. This table comes from immunoSEQ multiplex PCR, and its TCRdb copy is limited to in-frame clones, with some not included. The repertoire consists of 250,000 to 300,000 clones, with roughly 89% occurring once and the leading ten covering roughly 0.92%. Sequenced: peripheral blood. These receptors originate from a woman aged 40 to 50 who had recovered from COVID-19.

This chain uses TRBV27 with TRBJ2-2, with 7 bases matching TRBD1. The ends lost 5 bases at V and 0 bases at J; junction bases unmatched: 3. This CDR3 is built from 15 residues. Germline loops: CDR1 MNHEY, CDR2 SMNVEV (reference sequence). The CDR3 loop is CASSLGQSNTGELFF. The CDR3 DNA follows: TGTGCCAGCAGTCTGGGACAGTCGAACACCGGGGAGCTGTTTTTT.

The chain couples TRBV19 to TRBJ2-4, with 7 bases aligning to TRBD2. Looked up from germline, CDR1 is LNHDA and CDR2 is SQIVND (reference sequence). With 5 bases clipped from V and 0 bases from J, the junction kept 7 bases outside the gene matches. The CDR3 extends over 16 amino acids. The CDR3 DNA sequence: TGTGCCAGTAGTCCCACAGTAGCGGGAGCCAAAAACATTCAGTACTTC. It translates to CASSPTVAGAKNIQYF.

V and J are TRBV19 and TRBJ1-1; perhaps TRBD1 as D (6 bases). There are 14 residues in the CDR3. Per germline, CDR1 LNHDA and CDR2 SQIVND (reference sequence). V shed 8 bases and J shed 2 bases, with 15 bases lying between them. DNA for the CDR3: TGTGCCAGTTGGGAGACAGGTCGTAACACTGAAGCTTTCTTT. This encodes CASWETGRNTEAFF.

CDR3 protein: CASSLGGLAGVYEQFF. CDR3 coding DNA: TGTGCCAGCAGCTTAGGAGGACTAGCGGGAGTATATGAGCAGTTCTTC. V usage is TRBV7-2 and J usage is TRBJ2-1, with 13 bases that match TRBD2. This CDR3 region has 16 residues. The V gene end was trimmed by 1 base and the J gene end by 8 bases; junction bases not matched to a gene: 5. Germline V lookup: CDR1 SGHTA, CDR2 FQGNSA. Filled out from reference TRBV7-2 and TRBJ2-1, the complete variable domain reads GAGVSQSPSNKVTEKGKDVELRCDPISGHTALYWYRQSLGQGLEFLIYFQGNSAPDKSGLPSDRFSAERTGGSVSTLTIQRTQQEDSAVYLCASSLGGLAGVYEQFFGPGTRLTVL.

This clone was detected a few times. J is TRBJ1-3 and V is TRBV9, with 8 bases aligning to TRBD1. V shed 0 bases and J 2 bases; nucleotides not matched to a gene: 4. CDR3 length equals 16 residues. Germline V gene data show CDR1 as SGDLS and CDR2 as YYNGEE. This CDR3 reads CASSVEPTGAGNTIYF. CDR3 DNA sequence: TGTGCCAGCAGCGTAGAGCCGACAGGGGCTGGAAACACCATATATTTT.

This chain uses TRBV11-2 with TRBJ2-5, with a tentative D call TRBD1 (6 bases). The CDR3 is 14 amino acids. Trimming stripped 5 bases from V and 0 bases from J, with 10 bases between. The germline CDR1 and CDR2 sequences are SGHAT and FQNNGV. This chain's CDR3 is CASSHTGYQETQYF. The CDR3 DNA reads as TGTGCCAGCAGCCACACAGGGTACCAAGAGACCCAGTACTTC.

The sample holds one count of this clone. The gene calls are TRBV7-9 and TRBJ2-7; 9 bases line up with TRBD2. V was pared by 0 bases and J by 4 bases, with 7 bases of the junction left unmatched. From germline, CDR1 is SEHNR and CDR2 FQNEAQ (reference sequence). CDR3 length: 16 residues. The CDR3 spells CASSLAPLAGTYEQYF. CDR3 coding DNA: TGTGCCAGCAGCTTAGCGCCACTAGCGGGCACGTACGAGCAGTACTTC. Variable domain in full (rest from reference TRBV7-9 and TRBJ2-7): DTGVSQNPRHKITKRGQNVTFRCDPISEHNRLYWYRQTLGQGPEFLTYFQNEAQLEKSRLLSDRFSAERPKGSFSTLEIQRTEQGDSAMYLCASSLAPLAGTYEQYFGPGTRLTVT.

This rearrangement joins TRBV9 to TRBJ2-1, with D possibly being TRBD1 (5 bases). The CDR3 sequence is 12 residues long. CDR1 is SGDLS and CDR2 is YYNGEE in the germline V gene. The V end lost 4 bases, the J end lost 8 bases, and 10 bases lay between the germline ends. The CDR3 sequence is CASSPAGYEQFF. The CDR3 region has the DNA TGTGCCAGCAGCCCAGCAGGGTATGAGCAGTTCTTC.